The source of this T cell receptor beta chain is a study of T cell repertoires in cytomegalovirus infection. In TCRdb, the reads were re-called with MiXCR into one record per CDR3 protein. The data hold nearly 450,000 distinct CDR3 sequences, with about 33% observed a single time. The germline CDR1 and CDR2 sequences are MNHEY and SVGAGI. Germline trimming cut 5 bases from V and 6 bases from J; bases unmatched to any gene: 13. This CDR3 comprises 16 residues. V is TRBV6-5 and J is TRBJ1-5, with 7 bases that match TRBD1. Material: PBMCs. The clonotype originates from a human donor in good health (CMV status not recorded). Some clones in this sample may be carry-over from other donors' samples. CDR3 residues: CASSKRGQAGSQPQHF. Written as DNA, the CDR3 is TGTGCCAGCAGTAAACGCGGACAGGCTGGGAGTCAGCCCCAGCATTTT.